These 15 T cell receptor beta chains came from one sample sequenced in a study of shared clonotypes between healthy human individuals. Assay: immunoSEQ multiplex PCR; the TCRdb copy retains only in-frame clones and omits some. In the table there are hundreds of thousands of clones, under 80% of which are singletons. Material for sequencing was memory CD4+ T cells sorted from blood. Regarding subset: CD45RA-negative fraction. All receptors come from a woman in her twenties or thirties in good health.

V usage is TRBV6-1 and J usage is TRBJ1-2; D is unresolved. The CDR3 is 15 residues long. V gave up 6 bases and J gave up 1 base, with 15 bases separating them. Germline V lookup: CDR1 MNHNS, CDR2 SASEGT. Here the CDR3 reads CASSTGGAINYGYTF. The CDR3 DNA follows: TGTGCCAGCAGCACGGGCGGTGCGATTAACTATGGCTACACCTTC.

This chain uses TRBV7-7 with TRBJ2-1; D not resolved. From germline, CDR1 is SSHAT and CDR2 FNYEAQ (reference sequence). V dropped 1 base and J dropped 6 bases, with 7 bases sitting between them. The CDR3 is made up of 13 amino acids. The CDR3 nucleotides read TGTGCCAGCAGCTTAGTACACGGCAATGAGCAGTTCTTC. Protein sequence: CASSLVHGNEQFF.

To note about this clone: Other DNA sequences in the same sample also yield this CDR3. The gene calls are TRBV6-5 and TRBJ2-7, with D tentatively TRBD1 (7 bases). Germline CDR1 is MNHEY and CDR2 is SVGAGI. Trimming pared 6 bases from V and 4 bases from J, leaving 16 bases between. The CDR3 totals 14 residues. For the CDR3, the DNA is TGTGCCAGCAGCCGACAGGGAGGAGGTTACGAGCAGTACTTC. Its translation is CASSRQGGGYEQYF.

The V gene is TRBV28, the J gene TRBJ1-2, with D perhaps matching TRBD1 (6 bases). Trimming removed 5 bases from V and 2 bases from J, with 15 bases in between. Germline lookup yields CDR1 MDHEN and CDR2 SYDVKM. The CDR3 is 15 residues long. CDR3 nucleotides: TGTGCCAGCAGTAATAACCTCAGGGGCAACTATGGCTACACCTTC. Translation: CASSNNLRGNYGYTF.

V and J are TRBV28 and TRBJ1-5, with D perhaps matching TRBD1 (6 bases). The CDR3 is 15 amino acids. Trimming shortened V by 6 bases and J by 0 bases, and 12 bases separated the two germline ends. CDR1 and CDR2 (germline): MDHEN, SYDVKM. In DNA, the CDR3 is TGTGCCAGCAGCCCGGGACACCATAGCAATCAGCCCCAGCATTTT. It translates to CASSPGHHSNQPQHF.

The sample holds one count of this clone. The rearrangement uses TRBV6-1 and TRBJ2-7; D is uncertain. Looked up from germline, CDR1 is MNHNS and CDR2 is SASEGT. The CDR3 consists of 15 residues. Trimming left V 6 bases short and J 7 bases short, with 22 bases between. The CDR3 DNA reads TGTGCCAGCAGAGAGGTTCCGACGGACGTCTTTGAGCAGTACTTC. Its translation: CASREVPTDVFEQYF.

The chain couples TRBV5-1 to TRBJ2-1; 10 nucleotides line up with TRBD2. CDR1 SGHRS and CDR2 YFSETQ come from the germline V gene. This CDR3 has 16 amino acids. Germline trimming cut 2 bases from V and 6 bases from J; bases unmatched to any gene: 8. The CDR3 here is CASSLYTLAGVNEQFF. CDR3 in DNA: TGCGCCAGCAGCTTATATACCCTAGCGGGAGTCAATGAGCAGTTCTTC.

The rearrangement links TRBV9 to TRBJ2-1; D might be TRBD1 or TRBD2, each matching 7 bases. V was clipped by 2 bases and J by 4 bases, with 16 bases between them. The CDR3 spans 16 residues. Germline CDR1 SGDLS, CDR2 YYNGEE. In DNA, the CDR3 is TGTGCCAGCAGCGTTCAGGGGGGACTACCTTACAATGAGCAGTTCTTC. Residues: CASSVQGGLPYNEQFF.

The chain is built from TRBV9 and TRBJ2-7, with 8 bases aligning to TRBD2. The CDR3 extends over 14 amino acids. Looked up from germline, CDR1 is SGDLS and CDR2 is YYNGEE. V lost 1 base and J lost 5; bases outside the gene matches: 5. In nucleotides, the CDR3 is TGTGCCAGCAGCGTAAGTGCGGGAGGTCACGAGCAGTACTTC. It is translated as CASSVSAGGHEQYF.

This rearrangement joins TRBV2 to TRBJ1-1; 11 positions match TRBD1. The trim removed 5 bases at V and 0 bases at J, leaving 8 bases unmatched. The CDR3 contains 17 residues. Germline CDR1 is SNHLY and CDR2 is FYNNEI. CDR3 sequence: CASSPGQGARMNTEAFF. In DNA, the CDR3 is TGTGCCAGCAGTCCCGGACAGGGGGCCCGTATGAACACTGAAGCTTTCTTT.

V and J are TRBV7-8 and TRBJ2-1, with 7 bases fitting TRBD2. V was clipped by 0 bases and J by 3 bases; unmatched bases: 8. Germline V gene lookup returns CDR1 SGHVS and CDR2 FQNEAQ. The CDR3 spans 17 residues. The DNA for the CDR3 is TGTGCCAGCAGCTTAGCGGGTTCTAGCGGAAACTACAATGAGCAGTTCTTC. It is translated as CASSLAGSSGNYNEQFF.

This clone was detected many times. The identical CDR3 is also encoded by other nucleotide sequences in the sample. CDR3 coding DNA: TGTGCCAGCAGTGCGAGTAACACTGAAGCTTTCTTT. It yields the protein CASSASNTEAFF. This chain uses TRBV28 with TRBJ1-1; D remains unclear. The V and J ends lost 5 bases and 2 bases respectively, with 6 bases between them. This CDR3 contains 12 residues. Per germline, CDR1 MDHEN and CDR2 SYDVKM.

The V call is TRBV11-1, the J call TRBJ2-2, with D possibly being TRBD2 (5 bases). Between the trimmed V and J ends, which lost 3 bases and 1 base, there was a span of 9 bases. The CDR3 is made up of 15 amino acids. Germline CDR1 and CDR2: SGHAT and FQDESV (reference sequence). The CDR3 DNA is TGTGCCAGCAGCTTTCGGGGAGTGAACACCGGGGAGCTGTTTTTT. Translation gives CASSFRGVNTGELFF.

This clone appeared a single time. The chain is built from TRBV5-1 and TRBJ2-7; D may match TRBD1 or TRBD2 (6 bases each). Germline lookup yields CDR1 SGHRS and CDR2 YFSETQ. V was pared by 4 bases and J by 0 bases, with 17 bases between. The CDR3 spans 16 residues. This CDR3 reads CASSILGAGSSYEQYF. CDR3 in DNA: TGCGCCAGCAGCATCCTGGGGGCGGGGAGCTCCTACGAGCAGTACTTC.

Concerning this clone: The same CDR3 can be traced to other DNA sequences in this sample. For the CDR3, the DNA is TGTGCCAGCTCACCAAGGGACACCGGGGAGCTGTTTTTT. It encodes CASSPRDTGELFF. V usage is TRBV18 and J usage is TRBJ2-2; D is ambiguous. The V end lost 2 bases, the J end lost 3 bases, and 4 bases lay between the germline ends. CDR1 is KGHSH and CDR2 is LQKENI in the germline V gene. CDR3 size: 13 residues.